This TCR beta chain was recorded in a study of OX40 agonist ivuxolimab in advanced cancers. Germline values: CDR1 MDHEN, CDR2 SYDVKM. V lost 3 bases, J lost 2 bases, and 8 bases lay in between. The CDR3 length is 13 residues. Profiling relied on immunoSEQ multiplex PCR, and the TCRdb table lists in-frame clones only, not all of them. The repertoire includes approximately 30,000 clones, 65% to 90% of them detected once, and over 25% sits in the top ten. The sample in question was CD4+ or CD8+ T cells sorted from blood, obtained in a trial of the OX40 agonist ivuxolimab. The chain couples TRBV28 to TRBJ2-7; no definite D call. This sequence was found in an adult with an advanced solid tumor such as melanoma, head and neck, liver or kidney cancer. The CDR3 sequence is CASSLGRTYEQYF. The CDR3 region has the DNA TGTGCCAGCAGTTTGGGCAGGACCTACGAGCAGTACTTC.